A selection of T cell receptor beta chains follows, all from one sample in a study of shared clonotypes between healthy human individuals. Assay: immunoSEQ multiplex PCR; the TCRdb copy retains only in-frame clones and omits some. The table shows approximately 2,300,000 clones, with around 93% occurring only once. The material sequenced was naive CD4+ T cells from PBMCs. The receptor set was obtained from a man aged 18 to 30 in good health. Some clones in this sample may be carry-over from other donors' samples. The CDR3 runs from the conserved cysteine through the conserved F or W. A D gene is named only where the DNA matches it firmly. Clone size appears in some rows only: once, few, many, or a class for an expanded clone.

d_call: .
clone_size: few
j_call: TRBJ1-4
v_call: TRBV28
cdr3_nt: TGTGCCAGCAGTACCGGGACAAAACTGTTTTTT
cdr3_aa: CASSTGTKLFF

d_call: .
clone_size: .
j_call: TRBJ2-5
v_call: TRBV9
cdr3_nt: TGTGCCAGCAGCCCTCAAATAGGTGTAGCCCAAGAGACCCAGTACTTC
cdr3_aa: CASSPQIGVAQETQYF

d_call: .
clone_size: once
j_call: TRBJ2-7
v_call: TRBV5-1
cdr3_nt: TGCGCCAGCAGCCCCGGGACACTGTCCTACGAGCAGTACTTC
cdr3_aa: CASSPGTLSYEQYF

d_call: TRBD1
clone_size: .
j_call: TRBJ2-7
v_call: TRBV27
cdr3_nt: TGTGCCAGCAAACTCCGGGCAGGGGGTTCGATCGAGCAGTACTTC
cdr3_aa: CASKLRAGGSIEQYF

d_call: .
clone_size: .
j_call: TRBJ2-2
v_call: TRBV4-3
cdr3_nt: TGCGCCAGCAGCCAACTAGCGAACACCGGGGAGCTGTTTTTT
cdr3_aa: CASSQLANTGELFF

d_call: .
clone_size: .
j_call: TRBJ2-5
v_call: TRBV2
cdr3_nt: TGTGCCAGCAGTGTATTCCAAGAGACCCAGTACTTC
cdr3_aa: CASSVFQETQYF

d_call: .
clone_size: once
j_call: TRBJ1-1
v_call: TRBV5-1
cdr3_nt: TGCGCCAGCAGCCCAAATGTGGGGAACACTGAAGCTTTCTTT
cdr3_aa: CASSPNVGNTEAFF

d_call: TRBD2
clone_size: .
j_call: TRBJ2-7
v_call: TRBV7-6
cdr3_nt: TGTGCCAGCAGCCTTCCGGAGCGGGGGAGCTCCTACGAGCAGTACTTC
cdr3_aa: CASSLPERGSSYEQYF

d_call: .
clone_size: .
j_call: TRBJ1-2
v_call: TRBV27
cdr3_nt: TGTGCCAGCAGTTTACTTTCCCCCCCATATGGCTACACCTTC
cdr3_aa: CASSLLSPPYGYTF

d_call: TRBD2
clone_size: .
j_call: TRBJ2-5
v_call: TRBV5-6
cdr3_nt: TGTGCCAGCAGCTTGGAACGGGAGGTGGAGACCCAGTACTTC
cdr3_aa: CASSLEREVETQYF

d_call: .
clone_size: .
j_call: TRBJ2-1
v_call: TRBV5-1
cdr3_nt: TGCGCCAGCAGCGGGAATCCCGGGATGGGGAATGAGCAGTTCTTC
cdr3_aa: CASSGNPGMGNEQFF

d_call: .
clone_size: .
j_call: TRBJ2-2
v_call: TRBV7-9
cdr3_nt: TGTGCCAGCAGCTTAAGCAGGGCTGCGAACACCGGGGAGCTGTTTTTT
cdr3_aa: CASSLSRAANTGELFF

d_call: .
clone_size: .
j_call: TRBJ2-1
v_call: TRBV5-1
cdr3_nt: TGCGCCAGCAGCCTGGTGGGGGCGGGTGAGCAGTTCTTC
cdr3_aa: CASSLVGAGEQFF

d_call: .
clone_size: .
j_call: TRBJ1-4
v_call: TRBV11-2
cdr3_nt: TGTGCCAGCAGCGGGTACTCGGTGGGCGGTGAAAAACTGTTTTTT
cdr3_aa: CASSGYSVGGEKLFF

d_call: .
clone_size: .
j_call: TRBJ1-4
v_call: TRBV6-4
cdr3_nt: TGTGCCAGCAGTGACAGGGGCCCAAGTGGGTTTTTT
cdr3_aa: CASSDRGPSGFF

d_call: .
clone_size: .
j_call: TRBJ1-3
v_call: TRBV19
cdr3_nt: TGTGCCAGTAGTATGGCTGCAAAACCGAACACCATATATTTT
cdr3_aa: CASSMAAKPNTIYF

d_call: TRBD1
clone_size: .
j_call: TRBJ2-2
v_call: TRBV30
cdr3_nt: TGTGCCTGGAGTTTCCCGGACAGGGCTGCCACCGGGGAGCTGTTTTTT
cdr3_aa: CAWSFPDRAATGELFF

d_call: .
clone_size: .
j_call: TRBJ1-3
v_call: TRBV28
cdr3_nt: TGTGCCAGCAGCTGGGGGGGATTCTCGGACACCATATATTTT
cdr3_aa: CASSWGGFSDTIYF

d_call: TRBD1
clone_size: .
j_call: TRBJ1-1
v_call: TRBV18
cdr3_nt: TGTGCCAGCTCACCCGGGACAGGGCACTCCGAAGCTTTCTTT
cdr3_aa: CASSPGTGHSEAFF

d_call: .
clone_size: .
j_call: TRBJ2-5
v_call: TRBV28
cdr3_nt: TGTGCCAGCAGCAGCAGCTATGCGCCAGGGAGCCTCCAAGAGACCCAGTACTTC
cdr3_aa: CASSSSYAPGSLQETQYF

d_call: .
clone_size: .
j_call: TRBJ2-7
v_call: TRBV6-6
cdr3_nt: TGTGCCAGCACTCTTCAGGGACCTTTCTACGAGCAGTACTTC
cdr3_aa: CASTLQGPFYEQYF

d_call: TRBD1
clone_size: .
j_call: TRBJ1-5
v_call: TRBV6-1
cdr3_nt: TGTGCCAGCAGTGAACCGTGGACAGGGGGGGTTGGGCCCCAGCATTTT
cdr3_aa: CASSEPWTGGVGPQHF

d_call: .
clone_size: .
j_call: TRBJ2-1
v_call: TRBV7-3
cdr3_nt: TGTGCCAGCAGCTTAAGGGCTAGCTCTAATTACAATGAGCAGTTCTTC
cdr3_aa: CASSLRASSNYNEQFF

d_call: .
clone_size: .
j_call: TRBJ1-4
v_call: TRBV4-1
cdr3_nt: TGCGCCAGCAGCCAAGCGGGGACGGGGTCAGGAGCAAAACTGTTTTTT
cdr3_aa: CASSQAGTGSGAKLFF

d_call: .
clone_size: .
j_call: TRBJ1-5
v_call: TRBV27
cdr3_nt: TGTGCCAGCAGGGACAGAAATAGCAATCAGCCCCAGCATTTT
cdr3_aa: CASRDRNSNQPQHF

d_call: .
clone_size: once
j_call: TRBJ2-7
v_call: TRBV5-4
cdr3_nt: TGTGCCAGCAGCCTATCCGGCCGGGCCACCTACGAGCAGTACTTC
cdr3_aa: CASSLSGRATYEQYF

d_call: TRBD2
clone_size: .
j_call: TRBJ2-7
v_call: TRBV28
cdr3_nt: TGTGCCAGCAGGCCCGGGACTAGCGGGATGAGACGAGAGCAGTACTTC
cdr3_aa: CASRPGTSGMRREQYF

d_call: TRBD1
clone_size: .
j_call: TRBJ1-1
v_call: TRBV10-3
cdr3_nt: TGTGCCATCAGCAGACAGGGAGACACTGAAGCTTTCTTT
cdr3_aa: CAISRQGDTEAFF

d_call: .
clone_size: .
j_call: TRBJ2-3
v_call: TRBV7-3
cdr3_nt: TGTGCCAGCAGCCCGCCGGGCACAGATACGCAGTATTTT
cdr3_aa: CASSPPGTDTQYF

d_call: TRBD1
clone_size: .
j_call: TRBJ1-4
v_call: TRBV18
cdr3_nt: TGTGCCAGCTCACCCCGACAGGGGCTCACCCTGGGGGAACTGTTTTTT
cdr3_aa: CASSPRQGLTLGELFF

d_call: .
clone_size: .
j_call: TRBJ1-1
v_call: TRBV9
cdr3_nt: TGTGCCAGCAGCGTAGCCGAGAGGATGTCCACTGAAGCTTTCTTT
cdr3_aa: CASSVAERMSTEAFF

d_call: .
clone_size: .
j_call: TRBJ1-4
v_call: TRBV28
cdr3_nt: TGTGCCAGCAGAACCGGGGGTAATGAAAAACTGTTTTTT
cdr3_aa: CASRTGGNEKLFF

d_call: .
clone_size: .
j_call: TRBJ2-7
v_call: TRBV27
cdr3_nt: TGTGCCAGCAGTCGAGCCGGACGAGATTACGAGCAGTACTTC
cdr3_aa: CASSRAGRDYEQYF

d_call: TRBD2
clone_size: .
j_call: TRBJ2-1
v_call: TRBV11-2
cdr3_nt: TGTGCCAGCAGCTTAGACTACCGGGCGGGAGATGTCGGCAATGAGCAGTTCTTC
cdr3_aa: CASSLDYRAGDVGNEQFF

d_call: TRBD2
clone_size: .
j_call: TRBJ2-5
v_call: TRBV4-1
cdr3_nt: TGCGCCAGCAGCCAAGATCTAGGGACTAGAGAGACCCAGTACTTC
cdr3_aa: CASSQDLGTRETQYF

d_call: .
clone_size: .
j_call: TRBJ1-1
v_call: TRBV18
cdr3_nt: TGTGCCAGCTCGTCCGACACGAACACTGAAGCTTTCTTT
cdr3_aa: CASSSDTNTEAFF

d_call: .
clone_size: .
j_call: TRBJ2-7
v_call: TRBV5-1
cdr3_nt: TGCGCCAGCAGCAAAGACCGGGACTACGAGCAGTACTTC
cdr3_aa: CASSKDRDYEQYF

d_call: TRBD2
clone_size: .
j_call: TRBJ2-2
v_call: TRBV28
cdr3_nt: TGTGCCAGCAGCCGCCGACGGGGGGGAGGCGCCGGGGAGCTGTTTTTT
cdr3_aa: CASSRRRGGGAGELFF

d_call: .
clone_size: .
j_call: TRBJ2-7
v_call: TRBV28
cdr3_nt: TGTGCCAGTTCAAAGCGGGTCTACGAGCAGTACTTC
cdr3_aa: CASSKRVYEQYF

d_call: TRBD1
clone_size: once
j_call: TRBJ1-2
v_call: TRBV18
cdr3_nt: TGTGCCAGCTCCCCTACCGGGACAGGGGAGGGGAATGGCTACACCTTC
cdr3_aa: CASSPTGTGEGNGYTF

d_call: .
clone_size: .
j_call: TRBJ1-4
v_call: TRBV5-1
cdr3_nt: TGCGCCAGCAGCTTCTTTGGGGGGGCTGTTGAAAAACTGTTTTTT
cdr3_aa: CASSFFGGAVEKLFF

d_call: TRBD1
clone_size: .
j_call: TRBJ2-7
v_call: TRBV7-9
cdr3_nt: TGTGCCAGCAGCCCAGACGACAGGGTGTCCGAGCAGTACTTC
cdr3_aa: CASSPDDRVSEQYF

d_call: .
clone_size: .
j_call: TRBJ1-2
v_call: TRBV21-1
cdr3_nt: TGTGCCAGCAGCAAAGATGAAGGCCTTAGAAGGGGCTACACCTTC
cdr3_aa: CASSKDEGLRRGYTF

d_call: TRBD1
clone_size: .
j_call: TRBJ2-6
v_call: TRBV28
cdr3_nt: TGTGCCAGCAGTCCGCGACAGGGGGTGAAGCCTGGGGCCAACGTCCTGACTTTC
cdr3_aa: CASSPRQGVKPGANVLTF

d_call: .
clone_size: once
j_call: TRBJ2-2
v_call: TRBV9
cdr3_nt: TGTGCCAGCAGCGTAGTCACCAACACCGGGGAGCTGTTTTTT
cdr3_aa: CASSVVTNTGELFF

d_call: TRBD1
clone_size: .
j_call: TRBJ1-2
v_call: TRBV12-5
cdr3_nt: TGTGCTAGTGCCAACAGGGGAAAGCATGGCTACACCTTC
cdr3_aa: CASANRGKHGYTF